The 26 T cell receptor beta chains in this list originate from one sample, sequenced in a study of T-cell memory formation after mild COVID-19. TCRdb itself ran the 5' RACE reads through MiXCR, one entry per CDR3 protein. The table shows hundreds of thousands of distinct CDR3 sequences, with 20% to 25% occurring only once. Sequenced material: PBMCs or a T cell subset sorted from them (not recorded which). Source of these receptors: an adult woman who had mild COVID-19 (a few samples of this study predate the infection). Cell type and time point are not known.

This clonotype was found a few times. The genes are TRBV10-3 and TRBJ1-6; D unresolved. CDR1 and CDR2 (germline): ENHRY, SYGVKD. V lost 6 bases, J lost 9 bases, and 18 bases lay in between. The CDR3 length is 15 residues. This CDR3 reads CAIRETSGDISPLHF. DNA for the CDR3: TGTGCCATCAGGGAGACATCTGGGGATATTTCACCCCTCCACTTT.

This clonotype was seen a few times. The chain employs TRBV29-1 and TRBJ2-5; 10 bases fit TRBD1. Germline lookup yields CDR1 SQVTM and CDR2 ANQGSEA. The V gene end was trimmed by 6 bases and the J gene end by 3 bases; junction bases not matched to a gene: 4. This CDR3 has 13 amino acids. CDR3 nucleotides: TGCAGCGTCAAGGGGACAGGGGAAGAGACCCAGTACTTC. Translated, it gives CSVKGTGEETQYF.

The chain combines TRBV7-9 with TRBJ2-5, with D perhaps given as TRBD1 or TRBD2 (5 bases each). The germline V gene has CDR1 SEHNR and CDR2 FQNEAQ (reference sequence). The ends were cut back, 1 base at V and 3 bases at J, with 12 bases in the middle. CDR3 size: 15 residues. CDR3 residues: CASSLGVLGEETQYF. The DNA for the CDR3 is TGTGCCAGCAGCTTAGGTGTTTTGGGGGAAGAGACCCAGTACTTC.

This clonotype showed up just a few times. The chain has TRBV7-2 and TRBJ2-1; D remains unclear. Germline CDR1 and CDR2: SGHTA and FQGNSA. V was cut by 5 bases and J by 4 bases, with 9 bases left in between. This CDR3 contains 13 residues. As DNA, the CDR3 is TGTGCCAGCAGCCCCCCGATGTACAATGAGCAGTTCTTC. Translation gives CASSPPMYNEQFF.

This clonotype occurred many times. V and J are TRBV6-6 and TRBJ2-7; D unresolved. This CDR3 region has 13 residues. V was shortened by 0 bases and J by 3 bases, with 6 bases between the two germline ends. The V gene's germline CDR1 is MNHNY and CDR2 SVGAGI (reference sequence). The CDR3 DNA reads TGTGCCAGCAGTTACTCTGGCAGCTACGAGCAGTACTTC. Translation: CASSYSGSYEQYF.

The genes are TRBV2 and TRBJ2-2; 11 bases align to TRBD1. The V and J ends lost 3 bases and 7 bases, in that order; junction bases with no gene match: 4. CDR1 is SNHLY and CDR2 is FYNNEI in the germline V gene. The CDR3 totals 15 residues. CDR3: CASSEGTGGVGELFF. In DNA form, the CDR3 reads TGTGCCAGCAGTGAGGGGACAGGGGGTGTCGGGGAGCTGTTTTTT.

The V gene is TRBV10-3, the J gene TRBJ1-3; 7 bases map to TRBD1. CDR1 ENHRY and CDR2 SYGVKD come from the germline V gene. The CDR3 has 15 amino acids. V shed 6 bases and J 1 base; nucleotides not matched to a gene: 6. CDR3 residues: CAIRPSGGSGNTIYF. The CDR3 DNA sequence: TGTGCCATCAGGCCCTCAGGGGGGTCTGGAAACACCATATATTTT.

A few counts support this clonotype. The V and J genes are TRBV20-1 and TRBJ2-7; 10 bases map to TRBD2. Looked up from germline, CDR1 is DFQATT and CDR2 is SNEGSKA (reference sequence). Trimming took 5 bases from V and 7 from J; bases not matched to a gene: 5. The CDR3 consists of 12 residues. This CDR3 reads CSAVAGGTEQYF. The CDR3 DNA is TGCAGTGCTGTAGCGGGGGGAACGGAGCAGTACTTC.

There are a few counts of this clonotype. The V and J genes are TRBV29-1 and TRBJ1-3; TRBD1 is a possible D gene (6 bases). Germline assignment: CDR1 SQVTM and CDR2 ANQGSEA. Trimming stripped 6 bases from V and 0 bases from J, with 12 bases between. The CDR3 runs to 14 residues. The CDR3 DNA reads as TGCAGCGTAGGTACAGGGACCTCTGGAAACACCATATATTTT. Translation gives CSVGTGTSGNTIYF.

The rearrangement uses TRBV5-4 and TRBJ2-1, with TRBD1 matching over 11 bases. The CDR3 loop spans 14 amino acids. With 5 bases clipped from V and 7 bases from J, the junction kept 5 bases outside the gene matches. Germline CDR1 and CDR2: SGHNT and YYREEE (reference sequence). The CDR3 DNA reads TGTGCCAGCAGGGGACAGGGGGATTTGAATGAGCAGTTCTTC. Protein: CASRGQGDLNEQFF. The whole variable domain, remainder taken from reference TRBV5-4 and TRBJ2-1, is ETGVTQSPTHLIKTRGQQVTLRCSSQSGHNTVSWYQQALGQGPQFIFQYYREEENGRGNFPPRFSGLQFPNYSSELNVNALELDDSALYLCASRGQGDLNEQFFGPGTRLTVL.

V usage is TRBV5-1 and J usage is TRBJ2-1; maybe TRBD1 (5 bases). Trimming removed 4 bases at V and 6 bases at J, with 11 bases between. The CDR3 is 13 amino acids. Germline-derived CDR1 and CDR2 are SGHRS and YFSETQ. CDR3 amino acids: CASSDPQANEQFF. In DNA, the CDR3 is TGCGCCAGCAGCGACCCACAGGCCAATGAGCAGTTCTTC.

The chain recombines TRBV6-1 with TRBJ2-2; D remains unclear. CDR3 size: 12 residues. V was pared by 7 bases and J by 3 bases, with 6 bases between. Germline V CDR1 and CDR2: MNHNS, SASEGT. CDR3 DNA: TGTGCCAGCACACGGGACACCGGGGAGCTGTTTTTT. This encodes CASTRDTGELFF.

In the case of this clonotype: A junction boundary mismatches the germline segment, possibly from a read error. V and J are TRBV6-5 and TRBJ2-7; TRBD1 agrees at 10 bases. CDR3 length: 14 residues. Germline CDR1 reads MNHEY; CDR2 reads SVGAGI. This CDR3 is CASSPDRGHNEQHF. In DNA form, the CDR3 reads TGTGCCAGCAGCCCTGACAGGGGGCATAACGAGCAGCACTTC.

The CDR3 nucleotides read TGTGCCAGCAGTTTAGCGGGGGATAGCACAGATACGCAGTATTTT. This translates into CASSLAGDSTDTQYF. This chain links TRBV12-3 or TRBV12-4 with TRBJ2-3; D may correspond to TRBD1 or TRBD2 (5 bases each). V was pared by 0 bases and J by 0 bases, with 7 bases between. This CDR3 is 15 amino acids long.

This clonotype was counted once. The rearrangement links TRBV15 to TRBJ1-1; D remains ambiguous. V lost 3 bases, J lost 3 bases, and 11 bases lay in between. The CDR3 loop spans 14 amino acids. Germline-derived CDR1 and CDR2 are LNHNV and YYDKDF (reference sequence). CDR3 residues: CATSSGGADTEAFF. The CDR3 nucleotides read TGTGCCACCAGCAGTGGAGGCGCAGACACTGAAGCTTTCTTT.

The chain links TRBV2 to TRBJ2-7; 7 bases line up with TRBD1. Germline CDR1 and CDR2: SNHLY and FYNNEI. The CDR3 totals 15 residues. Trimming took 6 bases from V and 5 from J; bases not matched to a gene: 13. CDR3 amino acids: CASRPRQGLSNEQYF. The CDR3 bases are TGTGCCAGCAGGCCCCGACAGGGTCTATCCAACGAGCAGTACTTC.

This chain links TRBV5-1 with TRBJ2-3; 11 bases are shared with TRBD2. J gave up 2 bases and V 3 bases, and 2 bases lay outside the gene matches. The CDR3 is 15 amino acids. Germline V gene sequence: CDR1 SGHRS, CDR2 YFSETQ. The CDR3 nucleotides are TGCGCCAGCAGCTATAGCGGGGGGGACACAGATACGCAGTATTTT. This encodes CASSYSGGDTDTQYF.

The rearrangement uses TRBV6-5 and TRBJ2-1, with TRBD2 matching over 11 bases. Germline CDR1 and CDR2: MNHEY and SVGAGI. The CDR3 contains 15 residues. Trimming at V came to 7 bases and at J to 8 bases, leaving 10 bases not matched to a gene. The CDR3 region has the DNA TGTGCCAGCACCCCGACCGGGACTAGCGGCTATGAGCAGTTCTTC. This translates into CASTPTGTSGYEQFF.

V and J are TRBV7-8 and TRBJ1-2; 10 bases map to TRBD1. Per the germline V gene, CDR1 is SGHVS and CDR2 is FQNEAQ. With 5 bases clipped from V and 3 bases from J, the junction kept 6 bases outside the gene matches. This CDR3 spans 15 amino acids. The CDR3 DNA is TGTGCCAGCAGCCCCGGGACAGGGGCTCACTATGGCTACACCTTC. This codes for CASSPGTGAHYGYTF.

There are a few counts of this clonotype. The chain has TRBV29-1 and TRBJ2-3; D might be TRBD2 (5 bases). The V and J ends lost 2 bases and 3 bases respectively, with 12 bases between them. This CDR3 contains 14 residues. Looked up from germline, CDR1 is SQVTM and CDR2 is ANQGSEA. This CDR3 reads CSVEKAGVTDTQYF. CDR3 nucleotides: TGCAGCGTTGAAAAGGCCGGGGTAACAGATACGCAGTATTTT.

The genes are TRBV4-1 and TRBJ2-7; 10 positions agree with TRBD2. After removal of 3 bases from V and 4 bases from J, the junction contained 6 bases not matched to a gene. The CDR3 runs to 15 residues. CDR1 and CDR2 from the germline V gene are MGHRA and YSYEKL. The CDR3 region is CASSQDSGRFYEQYF. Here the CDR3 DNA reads TGCGCCAGCAGCCAGGATAGCGGGAGGTTTTACGAGCAGTACTTC.

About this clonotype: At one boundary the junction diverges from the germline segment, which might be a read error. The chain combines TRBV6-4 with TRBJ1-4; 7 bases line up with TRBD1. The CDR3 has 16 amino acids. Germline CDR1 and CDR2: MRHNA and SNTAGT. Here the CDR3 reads CASNELDRDRNDKLFF. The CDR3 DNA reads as TGTGCCAGCAACGAACTCGACAGGGACCGTAATGACAAACTGTTTTTT.

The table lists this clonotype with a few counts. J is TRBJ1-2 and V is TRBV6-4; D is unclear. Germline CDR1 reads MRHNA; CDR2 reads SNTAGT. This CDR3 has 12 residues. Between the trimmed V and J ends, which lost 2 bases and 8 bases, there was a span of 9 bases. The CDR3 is CASSDPGSGYTF. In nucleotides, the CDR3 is TGTGCCAGCAGTGACCCGGGGTCCGGCTACACCTTC.

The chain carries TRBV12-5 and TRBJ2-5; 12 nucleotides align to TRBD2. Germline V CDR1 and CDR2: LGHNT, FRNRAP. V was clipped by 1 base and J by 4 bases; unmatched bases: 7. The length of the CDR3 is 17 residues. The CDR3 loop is CASGLGSLAGGGETQYF. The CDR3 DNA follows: TGTGCTAGTGGTTTGGGGTCACTAGCGGGAGGAGGAGAGACCCAGTACTTC.

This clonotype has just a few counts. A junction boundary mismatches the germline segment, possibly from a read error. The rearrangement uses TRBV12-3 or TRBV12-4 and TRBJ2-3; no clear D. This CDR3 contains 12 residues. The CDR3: CASSPQPATTLF. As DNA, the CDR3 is TGTGCCAGCAGCCCTCAACCGGCCACCACTCTTTTT.

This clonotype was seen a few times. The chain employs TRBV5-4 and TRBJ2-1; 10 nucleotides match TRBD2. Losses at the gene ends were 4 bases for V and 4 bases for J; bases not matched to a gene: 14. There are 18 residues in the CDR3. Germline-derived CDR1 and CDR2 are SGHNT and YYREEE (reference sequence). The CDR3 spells CASSIIGPLAGGYNEQFF. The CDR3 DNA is TGTGCCAGCAGCATCATTGGTCCGTTAGCGGGGGGATACAATGAGCAGTTCTTC.